In its sample, the clone carrying this TCR beta chain was seen a few times. Its antigen is not identified. The data were taken from a study of post-analysis software for immune sequencing data. Across the study: Both relapsing-remitting and secondary progressive multiple sclerosis featured among the disease courses, as did progressive-relapsing multiple sclerosis.

The CDR3 is 12 residues long. V was pared by 3 bases and J by 2 bases, with 7 bases between. Per the germline V gene, CDR1 is DFQATT and CDR2 is SNEGSKA (reference sequence). Overall study results and limits: Relative to controls, patients with multiple sclerosis showed significantly lower normalized Chao1 diversity. Patients used about 5 TRBV segments, including TRBV5-6, TRBV5-1 and TRBV20-1, more often than controls. With F measure, samples from one preparation batch clustered together strongly.

TCR beta cDNA libraries included unique molecular identifiers. Each CDR3 protein gets one entry after TCRdb re-called the PCR reads with MiXCR. This sample has fewer than 550,000 distinct CDR3 sequences; under 40% occur once, and the top ten carry about 6%. The sequence derives from a girl under 18 with multiple sclerosis. J is TRBJ2-5 and V is TRBV20-1; D remains unclear. What was sequenced was blood. The CDR3 here is CSASGQQETQYF. In DNA, the CDR3 is TGCAGTGCTAGTGGGCAGCAAGAGACCCAGTACTTC.